The next 10 T cell receptor beta chains were all read from a single sample in a study of cytomegalovirus exposure and HLA in healthy donors (dated by TCRdb to the late 2010s). Library generation was performed with the immunoSEQ multiplex PCR assay. TCRdb mirrors the immuneACCESS table, restricted to in-frame sequences. Some clones are absent from its copies; in checked studies, under half trace to an unresolved V gene, and the reason for the others is unknown. This sample is represented by roughly 300,000 clones; around 86% of them were singletons. Roughly 0.8% of the sample is taken by the ten largest. The sample taken for sequencing was PBMCs. All receptors derive from a woman under 30 in good health and CMV-seronegative.

The J gene is TRBJ2-7, the V gene TRBV29-1; 10 bases align to TRBD2. The germline V gene encodes CDR1 SQVTM and CDR2 ANQGSEA. V was pared by 4 bases and J by 4 bases, with 10 bases of the junction left unmatched. This CDR3 contains 15 residues. CDR3 residues: CSVVSSGRVGYEQYF. The CDR3 coding sequence is TGCAGCGTTGTTTCTAGCGGGAGAGTTGGGTACGAGCAGTACTTC.

The V call is TRBV10-3, the J call TRBJ2-7, with TRBD2 identical over 9 bases. With V trimmed by 4 bases and J by 7 bases, 11 bases remained unmatched. Looked up from germline, CDR1 is ENHRY and CDR2 is SYGVKD. The CDR3 loop spans 15 amino acids. CDR3 region: CAISVRSSGAREQYF. For the CDR3, the DNA is TGTGCCATCAGTGTACGGTCTAGCGGGGCACGGGAGCAGTACTTC.

This clone was observed once. V is TRBV19 and J is TRBJ1-2; no firm D call. Germline CDR1 and CDR2: LNHDA and SQIVND (reference sequence). The CDR3 is made up of 11 amino acids. The V end was cut by 5 bases, the J end by 5 bases, with 6 bases between. DNA of the CDR3: TGTGCCAGTAGTGAGGGATATGGCTACACCTTC. This encodes CASSEGYGYTF. The whole variable domain, remainder taken from reference TRBV19 and TRBJ1-2, is DGGITQSPKYLFRKEGQNVTLSCEQNLNHDAMYWYRQDPGQGLRLIYYSQIVNDFQKGDIAEGYSVSREKKESFPLTVTSAQKNPTAFYLCASSEGYGYTFGSGTRLTVV.

There are a few counts of this clone. This chain uses TRBV6-5 with TRBJ2-7, with 11 bases that match TRBD1. Germline CDR1 is MNHEY and CDR2 is SVGAGI. J lost 0 bases, V lost 5 bases, and 3 bases had no gene match. The CDR3 length is 15 residues. The CDR3 protein is CASSIGTGGSYEQYF. In DNA, the CDR3 is TGTGCCAGCAGTATCGGGACAGGGGGCTCCTACGAGCAGTACTTC.

This chain connects TRBV15 to TRBJ2-3; the D is unclear. Trimming removed 5 bases from V and 3 bases from J, with 21 bases in between. CDR3 length: 17 residues. CDR1 and CDR2 from the germline V gene are LNHNV and YYDKDF (reference sequence). In nucleotides, the CDR3 is TGTGCCACCAGCCCTGGAGAGGCCCTCGTAGGTACAGATACGCAGTATTTT. Protein sequence: CATSPGEALVGTDTQYF.

The chain employs TRBV9 and TRBJ2-2, with D perhaps matching TRBD2 (5 bases). The CDR3 runs to 15 residues. Germline loops: CDR1 SGDLS, CDR2 YYNGEE. Trimming took off 0 bases at V and 8 bases at J, with 14 bases between the two ends. CDR3 bases: TGTGCCAGCAGCGTAGGCACTAGAAAACGAGGGGAGCTGTTTTTT. This encodes CASSVGTRKRGELFF.

The count of this clone is one. The chain carries TRBV5-1 and TRBJ2-3; 9 bases agree with TRBD1. The CDR3 sequence is 13 residues long. The ends lost 4 bases at V and 4 bases at J; junction bases unmatched: 1. Germline CDR1 reads SGHRS; CDR2 reads YFSETQ. The CDR3 here is CASSGQGPDTQYF. In nucleotides, the CDR3 is TGCGCCAGCAGCGGACAGGGGCCAGATACGCAGTATTTT.

V gene TRBV19 combines with J gene TRBJ2-5; possible D gene TRBD2, 6 bases. The germline V gene encodes CDR1 LNHDA and CDR2 SQIVND (reference sequence). V was pared by 7 bases and J by 2 bases, with 14 bases between. This CDR3 region has 14 residues. The CDR3 region is CASTRRGGQETQYF. CDR3 in DNA: TGTGCCAGTACCCGCCGGGGAGGACAAGAGACCCAGTACTTC.

The rearrangement joins TRBV5-1 to TRBJ1-2; the D is unclear. The V end lost 4 bases, the J end lost 8 bases, and 18 bases lay between the germline ends. Germline values: CDR1 SGHRS, CDR2 YFSETQ. The CDR3 contains 14 residues. The CDR3: CASSPNAGSHGYTF. The CDR3 nucleotides are TGCGCCAGCAGCCCAAACGCCGGGAGCCACGGCTACACCTTC.

The genes are TRBV25-1 and TRBJ1-1; D may be TRBD1 (5 bases). This CDR3 comprises 12 residues. The V and J ends lost 9 bases and 4 bases respectively, with 12 bases between them. Germline CDR1 MGHDK, CDR2 SYGVNS. The CDR3, as DNA: TGTGCCAGTCAGGGTGACGCCACTGAAGCTTTCTTT. Its protein is CASQGDATEAFF.